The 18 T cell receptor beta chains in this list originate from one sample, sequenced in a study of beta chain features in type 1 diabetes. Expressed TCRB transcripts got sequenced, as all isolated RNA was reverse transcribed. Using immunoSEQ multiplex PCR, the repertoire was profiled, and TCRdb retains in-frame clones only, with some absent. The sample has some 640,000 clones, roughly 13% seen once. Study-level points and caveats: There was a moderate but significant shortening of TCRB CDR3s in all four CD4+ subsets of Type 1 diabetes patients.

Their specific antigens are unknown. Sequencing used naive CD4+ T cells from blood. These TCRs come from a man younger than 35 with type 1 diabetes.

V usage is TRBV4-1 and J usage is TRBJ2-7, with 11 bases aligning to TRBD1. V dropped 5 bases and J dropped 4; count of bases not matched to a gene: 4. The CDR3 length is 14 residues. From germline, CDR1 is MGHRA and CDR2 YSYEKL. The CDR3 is CASSWDRGSYEQYF. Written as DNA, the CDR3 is TGCGCCAGCAGCTGGGACAGGGGGTCGTACGAGCAGTACTTC.

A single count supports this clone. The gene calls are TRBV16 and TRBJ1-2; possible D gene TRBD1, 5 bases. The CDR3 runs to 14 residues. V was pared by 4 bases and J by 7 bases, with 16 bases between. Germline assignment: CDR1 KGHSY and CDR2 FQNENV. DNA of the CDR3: TGTGCCAGCAGCCGGCGGCAGGGCCCACCTGGCTACACCTTC. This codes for CASSRRQGPPGYTF.

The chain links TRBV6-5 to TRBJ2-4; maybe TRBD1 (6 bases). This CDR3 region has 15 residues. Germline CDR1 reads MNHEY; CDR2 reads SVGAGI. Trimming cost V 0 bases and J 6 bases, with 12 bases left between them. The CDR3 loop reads CASSYSISGVNIQYF. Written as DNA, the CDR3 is TGTGCCAGCAGTTACTCGATATCAGGGGTAAACATTCAGTACTTC.

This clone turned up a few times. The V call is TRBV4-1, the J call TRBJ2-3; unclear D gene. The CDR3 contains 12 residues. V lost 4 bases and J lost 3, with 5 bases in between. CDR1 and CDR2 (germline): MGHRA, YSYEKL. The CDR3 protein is CASSLGTDTQYF. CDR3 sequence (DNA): TGCGCCAGCAGCCTAGGTACAGATACGCAGTATTTT.

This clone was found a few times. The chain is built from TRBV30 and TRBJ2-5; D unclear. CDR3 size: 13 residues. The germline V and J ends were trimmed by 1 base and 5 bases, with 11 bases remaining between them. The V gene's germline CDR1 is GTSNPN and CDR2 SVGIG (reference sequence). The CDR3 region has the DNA TGTGCCTGGAGTGCCGATGTTTGGGAGACCCAGTACTTC. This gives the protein CAWSADVWETQYF.

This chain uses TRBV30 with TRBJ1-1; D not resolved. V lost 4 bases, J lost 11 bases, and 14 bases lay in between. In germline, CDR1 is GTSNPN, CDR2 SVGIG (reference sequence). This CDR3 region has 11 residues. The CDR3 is CAWMSVPRAFF. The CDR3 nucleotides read TGTGCCTGGATGTCAGTCCCACGGGCTTTCTTT.

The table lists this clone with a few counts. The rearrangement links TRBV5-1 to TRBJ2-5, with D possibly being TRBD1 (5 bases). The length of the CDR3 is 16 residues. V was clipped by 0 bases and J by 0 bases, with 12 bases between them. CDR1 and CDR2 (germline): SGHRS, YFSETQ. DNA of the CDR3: TGCGCCAGCAGCTTGGTGACAGTCTCTAACCAAGAGACCCAGTACTTC. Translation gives CASSLVTVSNQETQYF.

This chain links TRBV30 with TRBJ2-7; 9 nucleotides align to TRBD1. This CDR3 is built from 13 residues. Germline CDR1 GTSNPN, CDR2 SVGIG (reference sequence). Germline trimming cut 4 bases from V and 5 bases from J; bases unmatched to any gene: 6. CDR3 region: CAWTRTGVNEQYF. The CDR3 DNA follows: TGTGCCTGGACCCGGACAGGGGTGAACGAGCAGTACTTC.

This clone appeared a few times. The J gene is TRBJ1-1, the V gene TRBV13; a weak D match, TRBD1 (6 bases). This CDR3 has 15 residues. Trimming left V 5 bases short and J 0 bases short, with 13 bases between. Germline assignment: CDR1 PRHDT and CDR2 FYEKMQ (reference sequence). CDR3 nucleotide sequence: TGTGCCAGCAGCCCAGGACAGTCCCTGAACACTGAAGCTTTCTTT. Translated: CASSPGQSLNTEAFF. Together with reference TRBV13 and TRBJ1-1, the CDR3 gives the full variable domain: AAGVIQSPRHLIKEKRETATLKCYPIPRHDTVYWYQQGPGQDPQFLISFYEKMQSDKGSIPDRFSAQQFSDYHSELNMSSLELGDSALYFCASSPGQSLNTEAFFGQGTRLTVV.

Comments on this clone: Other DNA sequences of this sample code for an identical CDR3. Here the CDR3 reads CAWSLNTGELFF. CDR3 coding DNA: TGTGCCTGGAGCCTCAACACCGGGGAGCTGTTTTTT. The chain couples TRBV30 to TRBJ2-2, with unresolved D. Between the trimmed V and J ends, which lost 3 bases and 2 bases, there was a span of 4 bases. The CDR3 is 12 amino acids. Germline V gene lookup returns CDR1 GTSNPN and CDR2 SVGIG (reference sequence).

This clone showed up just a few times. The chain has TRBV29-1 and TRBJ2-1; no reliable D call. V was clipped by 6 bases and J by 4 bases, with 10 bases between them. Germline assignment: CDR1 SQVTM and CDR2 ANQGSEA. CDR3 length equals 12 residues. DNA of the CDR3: TGCAGCGTGTTCGCCCTATACAATGAGCAGTTCTTC. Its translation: CSVFALYNEQFF.

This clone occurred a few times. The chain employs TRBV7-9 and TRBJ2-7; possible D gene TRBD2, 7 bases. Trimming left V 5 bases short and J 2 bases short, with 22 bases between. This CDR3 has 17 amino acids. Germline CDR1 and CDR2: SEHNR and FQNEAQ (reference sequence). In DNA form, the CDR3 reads TGTGCCAGCAGCCCCAGAGGGGGGGCGTTAGGGGCCTACGAGCAGTACTTC. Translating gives CASSPRGGALGAYEQYF.

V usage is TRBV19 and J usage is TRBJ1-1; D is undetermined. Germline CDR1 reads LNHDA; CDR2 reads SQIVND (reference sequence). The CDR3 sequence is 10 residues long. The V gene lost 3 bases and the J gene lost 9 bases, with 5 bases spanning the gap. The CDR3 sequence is CASSILKAFF. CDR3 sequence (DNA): TGTGCCAGTAGTATTCTGAAAGCTTTCTTT.

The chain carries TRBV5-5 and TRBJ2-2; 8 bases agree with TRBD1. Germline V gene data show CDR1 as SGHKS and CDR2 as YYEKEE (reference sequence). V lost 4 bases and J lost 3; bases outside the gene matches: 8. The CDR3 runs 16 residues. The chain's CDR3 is CASSAGTGRYTGELFF. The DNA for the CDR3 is TGTGCCAGCAGCGCAGGGACAGGCAGATACACCGGGGAGCTGTTTTTT.

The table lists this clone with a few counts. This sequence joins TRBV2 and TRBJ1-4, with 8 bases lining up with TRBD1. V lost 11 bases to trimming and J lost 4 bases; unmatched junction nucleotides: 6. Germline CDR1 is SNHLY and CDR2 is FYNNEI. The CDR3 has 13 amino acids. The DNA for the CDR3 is TGTGCCCACGACAGGGGTCTTAATGAAAAACTGTTTTTT. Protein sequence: CAHDRGLNEKLFF.

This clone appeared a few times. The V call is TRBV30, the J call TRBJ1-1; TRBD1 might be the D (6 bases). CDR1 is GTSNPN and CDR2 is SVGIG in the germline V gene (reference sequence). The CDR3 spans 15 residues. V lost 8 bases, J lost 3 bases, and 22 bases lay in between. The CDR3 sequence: CASRRTVRHDTEAFF. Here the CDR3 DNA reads TGTGCCAGTCGCCGGACAGTCCGACATGACACTGAAGCTTTCTTT.

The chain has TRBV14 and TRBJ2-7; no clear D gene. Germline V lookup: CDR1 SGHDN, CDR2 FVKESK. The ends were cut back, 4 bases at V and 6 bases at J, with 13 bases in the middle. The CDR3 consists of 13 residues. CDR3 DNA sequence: TGTGCCAGCAGCCCGCACATTTTTGGCGAGCAGTACTTC. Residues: CASSPHIFGEQYF.

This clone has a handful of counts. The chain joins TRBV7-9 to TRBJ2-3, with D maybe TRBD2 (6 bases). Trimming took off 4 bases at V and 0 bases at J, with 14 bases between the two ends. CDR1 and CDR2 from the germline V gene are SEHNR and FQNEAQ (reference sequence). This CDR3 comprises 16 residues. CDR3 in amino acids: CASSSSRRGSTDTQYF. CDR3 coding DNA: TGTGCCAGCAGCTCCAGCCGACGGGGGAGCACAGATACGCAGTATTTT.